This record covers a single T cell receptor (beta chain). Its specific antigen is unknown. No much larger clone exists at a distance of one base, and base qualities are not known. Libraries were made using the immunoSEQ multiplex PCR assay. The multiplex PCR relied on a mix of 60 forward primers for TCR Vbeta segments and 13 reverse primers for TCR Jbeta segments. Amplification of the CDR3 region of rearranged TCR beta genes was performed with a multiplex PCR assay on genomic DNA. Amplified TCR beta libraries were sequenced as 87-base-pair reads on the Illumina HiSeq System. Per the original workflow: In a later analysis, some 80 million unique TCR beta chains were counted across the approximately 640 repertoires, and about 9.9 million of these chains were shared by at least two donors. To remove PCR and sequencing errors, raw reads were error-corrected and collapsed into unique sequences using a nearest-neighbor algorithm that merged closely related sequences. CDR3 sequences were aligned to IMGT reference sequences to assign V, D and J gene segments. For a sequence to be retained, a match of at least six nucleotides to both a V gene segment and a J gene segment was required. A rearrangement counted as productive if the CDR3 had no stop codons and remained in frame with V and J, and every other rearrangement counted as non-productive. CDR3 was defined by IMGT convention, running from the second conserved V-encoded cysteine to the conserved J-encoded phenylalanine. The earlier analysis of about 590 of the donors excluded sequences that lacked an unambiguous match to a single V gene segment. In an earlier analysis of approximately 590 of the donors, a V segment was called functional when productive rearrangements were above 56.7%, and segregating when the standard deviation between donors exceeded 5%. To diagnose cytomegalovirus status from the catalog of TCR beta chain sequences, a statistical classification framework was built. In a later analysis, TCR nucleotide sequences were compared against IMGT/GENE-DB human TR gene sequences so that V and J genes could be assigned. The TCRdist pipeline was used in a later analysis to assign CDR3 sequences and most-parsimonious VDJ recombination scenarios. In a later analysis, each TCR beta chain was defined by its CDR3 amino acid sequence together with its V-gene family, and reads lacking a unique V-gene family were excluded. As a way to deal with suspected cross-contamination and a sequencing artifact, a later analysis dropped 500 to 700 nucleotide sequences that were highly shared and had low generation probability. In a later analysis, a clonal expansion index for each public chain was calculated from normalized within-repertoire ranks of inferred template counts. Generation probabilities in a later analysis came from a VDJ recombination model fitted to out-of-frame rearrangements, and those results were checked against IGoR. In a later analysis, TCR-TCR, TCR-HLA and TCR-CMV co-occurrence was scored with hypergeometric tests, and a repertoire-size bias correction was applied to TCR pairs. A later analysis estimated false discovery rates by permuting HLA or CMV assignments 20 times. In a later analysis, co-occurring TCRs were grouped using DBSCAN, with TCRdist sequence similarity added in when clustering inside HLA-allele-positive subsets. Repertoires with fewer than 30,000 or more than 120,000 public chains, plus five repertoires with anomalous nucleotide sharing, were excluded from co-occurrence clustering. In its TCRdb copy, this immuneACCESS table keeps in-frame sequences only and misses some clones. Where compared with another copy, unresolved V genes explain less than half of these, and the others have no known cause. The DNA was the basis for D and trimming; V, J and clone size are from that table. The sample yields 90,000 or so clones; approximately 80% were counted once. Roughly 3% of the sample rests with the top ten.

This specimen comes from a study of cytomegalovirus exposure and HLA in healthy donors (dated by TCRdb to about 2017). About the full investigation: An earlier analysis of approximately 640 of the donors reported more than 250 Gb of sequence data and 100 million to 140 million unique TCR beta sequences from roughly 180 million T cells. Across approximately 400 genotyped donors of the cohort, an average of approximately 240,000 unique TCR beta nucleotide sequences per donor were sequenced, and around 19% of those sequences were non-productive. The study profiled the T cell repertoires of hundreds of subjects by immunosequencing and related them to cytomegalovirus serostatus. An early release that covered several hundred HLA-typed donors contained around 300 gigabases of sequencing data and around 85 million unique TCR sequences. Five DR-DQ haplotypes were treated as single units for association and clustering because of strong linkage in the cohort. The study combined high-throughput TCR immunosequencing, statistical association of individual TCRs with disease status, and machine learning to predict cytomegalovirus infection status. To study patterns of TCR occurrence, a later analysis re-analyzed previously published TCR beta repertoires from around 670 donors and added high-resolution HLA genotyping. Every repertoire in the discovery cohort had been generated on one and the same sequencing platform. To decide whether each TCR beta V gene segment behaved as functional or pseudogenic, an earlier analysis of some 600 of the donors relied on high-throughput TCR beta sequencing. Donor age, sex, ethnicity and CMV serostatus were compiled alongside the repertoire data. A later genetic analysis used genome-wide SNP genotypes for about 65% of the roughly 700 donors, treating that subset as a discovery cohort. The study aimed to test whether signatures of past pathogen exposure could be identified by cataloging public T cell receptors. Class I and class II HLA loci were covered by the typing at four-digit resolution. Among the roughly 380 genotyped donors, approximately 81% belonged to the genetic ancestry cluster associated with self-reported Caucasian donors. The number of typed donors differed by locus: about 620-640 for A, B, C, DRB1 and DQB1; 500 to 550 for DQA1; approximately 600 for DPA1; and 400 to 480 for DPB1. In the later analysis, no new phenotypic data were used to find candidate immune exposures; instead, reliance was placed on TCR beta sequences and their occurrence across donors. Besides the first cohort of under 700 subjects, a separate validation cohort made up of 120 different subjects was used.

CDR1 and CDR2 are read off the germline V gene as SGDLS and YYNGEE. Trimmed from V: 3 bases; trimmed from J: 5 bases; junction bases lacking a gene match: 12. The CDR3 holds 16 amino acids from the cysteine to the phenylalanine. Only the CDR3 DNA stays, 48 bases, in frame from base 1. The cohort was made up of several hundred healthy bone marrow donors. All cohort members were sampled while nominally healthy, although unrecorded immune exposures were likely present. The donor tested CMV seronegative, placing the donor among the 300 to 400 seronegative members of the cohort. Each donor provided a peripheral blood sample, and peripheral blood mononuclear cells were used for TCR beta sequencing. The Qiagen DNeasy Blood Extraction Kit was used to extract genomic DNA from the blood cell samples. Summary of the overall study and its limitations: In both the original and validation cohorts, the classifier was reported to diagnose cytomegalovirus status with high specificity and sensitivity. A later analysis found that most CMV-associated TCR beta chains appeared HLA-restricted, with HLA associations seemingly driven largely by CMV exposure. The cohort was sequenced for TCR beta chains only, and without alpha or paired-chain data the features that could be detected were limited. The 87-base-pair reads could not distinguish some IMGT-functional V segments, including TRBV6-2 and TRBV6-3, so those segments were excluded. The only immune exposure information available for the cohort was CMV serostatus. Assigning TCR associations to individual alleles was difficult when HLA alleles, especially DR and DQ, strongly co-occurred. Because counts were too low, seventeen rarely observed V segments, including chromosome 9 orphons, were left out of the earlier analysis of 587 of the donors. In vitro tests confirmed that a few of the cytomegalovirus-associated TCR beta chains recognize cytomegalovirus antigens. Roughly uniform sequencing depth across donors was assumed in presence/absence analyses, although this assumption may not hold. In a later genetic analysis, fewer N-insertions in productive TCRs were reported among donors in an Asian-associated ancestry cluster than the approximately 670-donor mean. A cluster of highly shared sequence variants was judged likely to represent a technical artifact of the sequencing pipeline. The authors suggested that the approach could potentially be extended to other disease states and immunological phenotypes. Correlated functional status among segregating V segments might reflect linkage disequilibrium, but an unknown experimental factor could not be ruled out. In a later analysis, HLA-associated TCR beta chains were found to be more clonally expanded and to have lower generation probabilities than equally common non-associated chains. Most TCR sequences were seen in very few donors, while some public TCRs were found in many individuals. A further reported finding was that TCR beta sequences accurately predicted the HLA-A and HLA-B alleles for most subjects in the first cohort. In an earlier analysis of more than 450 of the donors, most TCR beta V segments were observed in productive rearrangements about 87% or about 30% of the time, broadly matching IMGT annotations. In the study, about 150 TCR beta chains were listed as associated with cytomegalovirus. HLA typing was unavailable for some donors at each locus, so association tests used only the typed subset. An association between a missense DCLRE1C variant and V-gene and J-gene trimming of TCR beta chains was found in a later genetic analysis and replicated in an independent cohort. Several of the top co-occurrence clusters appeared to be linked to parvovirus B19, influenza, CMV and Epstein-Barr virus, according to a later analysis. A later analysis found that TCR association rates varied across HLA loci, with DRB1 alleles showing the most associated TCRs and HLA-C alleles the fewest. A later analysis associated around 16,000 TCR beta sequences with specific HLA alleles at a false discovery rate of 0.05.

Specimen: PBMCs. This TCR was recovered from a woman aged 40 to 50 in good health and CMV-seronegative. The rearrangement combines TRBV9 with TRBJ2-5, with 8 middle bases fitting TRBD1. In nucleotides, the sequence is TGTGCCAGCAGCGGGACCCCAGGGGGCATCAGGGAGACCCAGTACTTC. Translation gives CASSGTPGGIRETQYF. The variable domain in full, with residues beyond the CDR3 obtained from the reference TRBV9 and TRBJ2-5 genes, is DSGVTQTPKHLITATGQRVTLRCSPRSGDLSVYWYQQSLDQGLQFLIQYYNGEERAKGNILERFSAQQFPDLHSELNLSSLELGDSALYFCASSGTPGGIRETQYFGPGTRLLVL.